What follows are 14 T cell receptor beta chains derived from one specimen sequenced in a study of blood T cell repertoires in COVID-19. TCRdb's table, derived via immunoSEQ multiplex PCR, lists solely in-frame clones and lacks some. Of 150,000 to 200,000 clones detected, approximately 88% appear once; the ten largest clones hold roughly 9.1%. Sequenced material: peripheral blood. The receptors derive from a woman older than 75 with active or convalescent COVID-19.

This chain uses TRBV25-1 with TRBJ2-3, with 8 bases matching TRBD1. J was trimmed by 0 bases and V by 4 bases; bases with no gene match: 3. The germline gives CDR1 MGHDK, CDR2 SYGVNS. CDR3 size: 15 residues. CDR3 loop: CASSVRQGSTDTQYF. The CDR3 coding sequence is TGTGCCAGCAGTGTTAGACAGGGGAGCACAGATACGCAGTATTTT.

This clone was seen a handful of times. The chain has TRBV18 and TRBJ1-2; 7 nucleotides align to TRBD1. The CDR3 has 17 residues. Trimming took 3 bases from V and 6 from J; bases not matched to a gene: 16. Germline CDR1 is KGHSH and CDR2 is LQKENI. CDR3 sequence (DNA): TGTGCCAGCTCACCCCCGGAAAACAGGGGCCTAGGGCATGGCTACACCTTC. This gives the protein CASSPPENRGLGHGYTF.

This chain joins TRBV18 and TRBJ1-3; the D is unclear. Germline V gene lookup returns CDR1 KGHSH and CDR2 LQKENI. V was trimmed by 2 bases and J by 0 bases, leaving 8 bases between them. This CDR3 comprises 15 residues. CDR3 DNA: TGTGCCAGCTCACCAATGGGCTACTCTGGAAACACCATATATTTT. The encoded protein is CASSPMGYSGNTIYF.

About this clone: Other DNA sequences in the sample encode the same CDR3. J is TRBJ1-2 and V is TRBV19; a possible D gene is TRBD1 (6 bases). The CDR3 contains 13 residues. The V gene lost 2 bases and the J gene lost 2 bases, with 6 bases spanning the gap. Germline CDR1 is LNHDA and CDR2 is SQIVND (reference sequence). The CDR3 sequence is CASSIQGNYGYTF. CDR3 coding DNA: TGTGCCAGTAGTATACAGGGGAACTATGGCTACACCTTC.

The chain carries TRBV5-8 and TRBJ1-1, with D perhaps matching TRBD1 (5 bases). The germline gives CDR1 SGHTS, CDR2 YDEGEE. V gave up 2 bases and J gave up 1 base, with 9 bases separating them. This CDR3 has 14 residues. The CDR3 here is CASSLQDANTEAFF. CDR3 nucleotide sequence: TGTGCCAGCAGCTTACAGGATGCGAACACTGAAGCTTTCTTT. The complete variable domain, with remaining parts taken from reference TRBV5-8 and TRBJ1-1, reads EAGVTQSPTHLIKTRGQQATLRCSPISGHTSVYWYQQALGLGLQFLLWYDEGEERNRGNFPPRFSGRQFPNYSSELNVNALELEDSALYLCASSLQDANTEAFFGQGTRLTVV.

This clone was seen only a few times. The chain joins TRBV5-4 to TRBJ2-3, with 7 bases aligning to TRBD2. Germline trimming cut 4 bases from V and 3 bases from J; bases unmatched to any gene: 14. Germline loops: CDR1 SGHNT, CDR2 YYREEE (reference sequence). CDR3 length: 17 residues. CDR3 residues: CASSPEGRGRTTDTQYF. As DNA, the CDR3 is TGTGCCAGCAGCCCGGAGGGGCGGGGGAGGACTACAGATACGCAGTATTTT.

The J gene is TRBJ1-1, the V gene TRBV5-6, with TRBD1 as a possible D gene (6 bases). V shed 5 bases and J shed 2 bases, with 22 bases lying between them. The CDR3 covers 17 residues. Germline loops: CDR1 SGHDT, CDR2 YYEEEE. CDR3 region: CASRSGLLGGANTEAFF. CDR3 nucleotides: TGTGCCAGCAGGTCAGGTTTACTTGGGGGGGCTAACACTGAAGCTTTCTTT.

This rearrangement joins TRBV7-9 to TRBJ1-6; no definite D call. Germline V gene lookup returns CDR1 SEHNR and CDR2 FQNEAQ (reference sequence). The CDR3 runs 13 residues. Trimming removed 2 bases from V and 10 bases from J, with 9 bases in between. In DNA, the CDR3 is TGTGCCAGCAGCTTACTTTCAGGATCACCCCTCCACTTT. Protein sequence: CASSLLSGSPLHF.

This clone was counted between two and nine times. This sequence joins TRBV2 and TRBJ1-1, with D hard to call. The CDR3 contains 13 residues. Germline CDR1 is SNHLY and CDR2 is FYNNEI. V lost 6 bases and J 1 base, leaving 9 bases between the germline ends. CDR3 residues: CASRRARNTEAFF. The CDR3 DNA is TGTGCCAGCAGGAGGGCCAGGAACACTGAAGCTTTCTTT. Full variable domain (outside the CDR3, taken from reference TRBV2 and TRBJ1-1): EPEVTQTPSHQVTQMGQEVILRCVPISNHLYFYWYRQILGQKVEFLVSFYNNEISEKSEIFDDQFSVERPDGSNFTLKIRSTKLEDSAMYFCASRRARNTEAFFGQGTRLTVV.

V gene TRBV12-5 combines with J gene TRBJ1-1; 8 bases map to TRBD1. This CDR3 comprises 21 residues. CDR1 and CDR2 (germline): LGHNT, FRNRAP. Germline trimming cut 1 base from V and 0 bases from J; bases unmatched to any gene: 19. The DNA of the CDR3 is TGTGCTAGTGGTTTGGAGGGGCAGGGGGCGATTTATGGCGGGATGAACACTGAAGCTTTCTTT. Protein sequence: CASGLEGQGAIYGGMNTEAFF.

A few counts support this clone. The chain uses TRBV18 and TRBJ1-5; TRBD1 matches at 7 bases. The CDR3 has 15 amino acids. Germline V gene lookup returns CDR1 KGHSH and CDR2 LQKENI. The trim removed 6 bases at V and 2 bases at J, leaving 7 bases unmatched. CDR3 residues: CASSQGEGGNQPQHF. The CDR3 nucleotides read TGTGCCAGCTCTCAGGGGGAAGGAGGCAATCAGCCCCAGCATTTT.

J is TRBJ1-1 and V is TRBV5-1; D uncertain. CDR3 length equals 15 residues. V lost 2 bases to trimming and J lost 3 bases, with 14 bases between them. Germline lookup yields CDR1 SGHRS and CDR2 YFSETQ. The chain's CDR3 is CASSFGSAGYTEAFF. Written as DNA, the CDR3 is TGCGCCAGCAGCTTCGGGTCGGCGGGCTACACTGAAGCTTTCTTT.

DNA of the CDR3: TGTGCCAGCAGTTTCACGGGTATGAACACTGAAGCTTTCTTT. Protein sequence: CASSFTGMNTEAFF. The rearrangement uses TRBV27 and TRBJ1-1; D is uncertain. Trimming left V 3 bases short and J 0 bases short, with 8 bases between. This CDR3 is built from 14 residues. Germline V lookup: CDR1 MNHEY, CDR2 SMNVEV (reference sequence).

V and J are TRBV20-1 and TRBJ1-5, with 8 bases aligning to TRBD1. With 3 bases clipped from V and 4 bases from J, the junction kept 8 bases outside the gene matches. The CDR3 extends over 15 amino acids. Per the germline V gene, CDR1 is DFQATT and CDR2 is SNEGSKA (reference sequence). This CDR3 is CSASERTGRNQPQHF. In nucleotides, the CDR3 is TGCAGTGCTAGTGAACGGACAGGGCGGAATCAGCCCCAGCATTTT.